Listed here are 9 T cell receptor beta chains from one sample, sequenced in a study of blood T cell repertoires in COVID-19. Measured with immunoSEQ multiplex PCR; TCRdb has only the in-frame clones, and not every one. The repertoire has about 67,000 clones, 85% to 90% of them found once; the top ten carry 4.4%. The sequenced sample was peripheral blood. The receptors come from a man aged 50 to 60 with active COVID-19.

The genes are TRBV9 and TRBJ2-5, with TRBD2 identical over 9 bases. This CDR3 spans 14 amino acids. J was trimmed by 5 bases and V by 7 bases; bases with no gene match: 9. Germline-derived CDR1 and CDR2 are SGDLS and YYNGEE. In DNA form, the CDR3 reads TGTGCCAGCTCTGCGGGAGGGCCATCGGAGACCCAGTACTTC. This translates into CASSAGGPSETQYF.

The rearrangement links TRBV3-1 (or the pseudogene TRBV3-2) to TRBJ2-3, with 15 bases matching TRBD2. V lost 4 bases, J lost 1 base, and 3 bases stayed unmatched. The V gene's germline CDR1 is LGHDT and CDR2 YNNKEL (reference sequence). This CDR3 comprises 17 residues. CDR3 sequence: CASSPGLAGGGTDTQYF. The CDR3 nucleotides read TGTGCCAGCAGCCCGGGACTAGCGGGAGGCGGCACAGATACGCAGTATTTT.

V is TRBV19 and J is TRBJ1-1; TRBD1 is a possible D gene (5 bases). This CDR3 comprises 14 residues. Germline CDR1 is LNHDA and CDR2 is SQIVND (reference sequence). Deletions cut 1 base from V and 5 bases from J, with 11 bases between. CDR3 DNA: TGTGCCAGTAGTATAGGGGGGGATGAAACTGAAGCTTTCTTT. Its translation: CASSIGGDETEAFF.

The V gene is TRBV4-1, the J gene TRBJ2-5, with 10 bases that match TRBD1. This CDR3 is built from 14 residues. The J segment lost 5 bases and the V segment lost 4 bases, leaving 4 bases of the junction unmatched. CDR1 and CDR2 from the germline V gene are MGHRA and YSYEKL. The CDR3 region has the DNA TGCGCCAGCAGCCTAGGACAGGGGGGCGAGACCCAGTACTTC. Residues: CASSLGQGGETQYF.

The chain couples TRBV28 to TRBJ2-7; a weak D match, TRBD1 (6 bases). Looked up from germline, CDR1 is MDHEN and CDR2 is SYDVKM. The CDR3 has 15 amino acids. V was trimmed by 2 bases and J by 4 bases, leaving 15 bases between them. The CDR3 bases are TGTGCCAGCAGTTTAGTGTCAGGGGCTGGTTACGAGCAGTACTTC. It translates to CASSLVSGAGYEQYF.

This clone was detected a few times. The chain joins TRBV7-9 to TRBJ1-6, with D possibly being TRBD1 (6 bases). Germline V gene lookup returns CDR1 SEHNR and CDR2 FQNEAQ (reference sequence). The CDR3 covers 15 residues. V shed 5 bases and J shed 3 bases, with 11 bases lying between them. The CDR3 spells CASSATGVYNSPLHF. The CDR3 DNA reads TGTGCCAGCAGCGCGACAGGAGTCTATAATTCACCCCTCCACTTT.

V usage is TRBV9 and J usage is TRBJ1-5; the D is unclear. This CDR3 comprises 15 residues. Deletions cut 0 bases from V and 1 base from J, with 8 bases between. Germline V gives CDR1 SGDLS, CDR2 YYNGEE. Written as DNA, the CDR3 is TGTGCCAGCAGCGTAGAAGGAGTGAGCAATCAGCCCCAGCATTTT. Amino acids: CASSVEGVSNQPQHF.

The chain recombines TRBV29-1 with TRBJ1-4, with 9 positions matching TRBD1. CDR1 is SQVTM, CDR2 ANQGSEA, per germline. The CDR3 runs 12 residues. The trim removed 6 bases at V and 8 bases at J, leaving 4 bases unmatched. As DNA, the CDR3 is TGCAGCGTGGGACAGGGAGGGGAAAAACTGTTTTTT. It yields the protein CSVGQGGEKLFF. The full variable domain, with the rest looked up from reference TRBV29-1 and TRBJ1-4, is SAVISQKPSRDICQRGTSLTIQCQVDSQVTMMFWYRQQPGQSLTLIATANQGSEATYESGFVIDKFPISRPNLTFSTLTVSNMSPEDSSIYLCSVGQGGEKLFFGSGTQLSVL.

The rearrangement links TRBV28 to TRBJ1-5, with D perhaps TRBD1 (5 bases). V was clipped by 4 bases and J by 6 bases, with 10 bases between them. The CDR3 totals 13 residues. CDR1 MDHEN and CDR2 SYDVKM come from the germline V gene. The CDR3 DNA follows: TGTGCCAGCAGTTATGGGGGGGTTCAGCCCCAGCATTTT. Its translation is CASSYGGVQPQHF.